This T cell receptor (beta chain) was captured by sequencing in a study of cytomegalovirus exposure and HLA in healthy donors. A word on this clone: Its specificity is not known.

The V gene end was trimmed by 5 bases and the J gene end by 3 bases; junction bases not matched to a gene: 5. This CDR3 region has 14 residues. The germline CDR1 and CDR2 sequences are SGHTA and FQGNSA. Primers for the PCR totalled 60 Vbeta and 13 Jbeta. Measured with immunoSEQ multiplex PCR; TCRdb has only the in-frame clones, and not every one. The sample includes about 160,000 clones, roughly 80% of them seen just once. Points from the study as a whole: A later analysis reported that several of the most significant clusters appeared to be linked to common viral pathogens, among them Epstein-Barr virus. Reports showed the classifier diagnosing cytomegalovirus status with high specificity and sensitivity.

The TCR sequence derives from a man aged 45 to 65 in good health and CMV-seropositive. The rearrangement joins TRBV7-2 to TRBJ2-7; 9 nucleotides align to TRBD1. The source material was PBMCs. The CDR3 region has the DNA TGTGCCAGCAGCCCACGACAGGGGGGCTACGAGCAGTACTTC. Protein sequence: CASSPRQGGYEQYF. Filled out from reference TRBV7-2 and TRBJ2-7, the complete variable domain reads GAGVSQSPSNKVTEKGKDVELRCDPISGHTALYWYRQSLGQGLEFLIYFQGNSAPDKSGLPSDRFSAERTGGSVSTLTIQRTQQEDSAVYLCASSPRQGGYEQYFGPGTRLTVT.